Shown below are 32 T cell receptor beta chains from a single sample sequenced in a study of blood T cells in healthy people across ages. Combining a sample-barcoded 5' primer with a J-beta primer mix, a second PCR ran for 7 to 11 cycles. TCRdb re-analysed the 5' RACE reads in MiXCR, keeping a single row per CDR3 protein. This table holds hundreds of thousands of distinct CDR3 sequences, 32% found once. The sample was blood. The receptors stem from a woman of 80 years or more in good health.

The V and J genes are TRBV5-4 and TRBJ2-2; a possible D gene is TRBD1 (6 bases). The CDR3 extends over 16 amino acids. The germline V gene encodes CDR1 SGHNT and CDR2 YYREEE (reference sequence). Trimming left V 0 bases short and J 3 bases short, with 12 bases between. The CDR3 region has the DNA TGTGCCAGCAGCTTGGGAACGACAGGATACACCGGGGAGCTGTTTTTT. As protein: CASSLGTTGYTGELFF.

For this clonotype: One junction end does not reproduce the germline sequence, and a read error may be involved. This chain uses TRBV6-2 or TRBV6-3 with TRBJ2-3; the match to TRBD2 covers 7 bases. This CDR3 comprises 13 residues. CDR1 MNHEY and CDR2 SVGEGT come from the germline V gene. For the CDR3, the DNA is TGTGCCAGCAGATCTACTAGCGACTCGGGCAAGGATTTT. Amino acid sequence: CASRSTSDSGKDF.

This clonotype was observed many times. The rearrangement joins TRBV29-1 to TRBJ2-7, with 7 positions matching TRBD1. The CDR3 is 13 amino acids. The germline CDR1 and CDR2 sequences are SQVTM and ANQGSEA. The J segment lost 6 bases and the V segment lost 7 bases, leaving 12 bases of the junction unmatched. The CDR3 sequence: CSAADRPQSEQYF. The CDR3 region has the DNA TGCAGCGCTGCGGACAGGCCCCAGAGCGAGCAGTACTTC.

There are many counts of this clonotype. V gene TRBV11-2 combines with J gene TRBJ2-7; unclear D gene. Trimming left V 0 bases short and J 4 bases short, with 10 bases between. Germline V CDR1 and CDR2: SGHAT, FQNNGV. The CDR3 sequence is 14 residues long. The CDR3 loop is CASSLEAGWYEQYF. The CDR3 region has the DNA TGTGCCAGCAGCTTAGAGGCAGGATGGTACGAGCAGTACTTC.

In this sample, this clonotype turned up many times. The chain joins TRBV20-1 to TRBJ2-7; 8 positions agree with TRBD2. The germline gives CDR1 DFQATT, CDR2 SNEGSKA (reference sequence). V lost 0 bases, J lost 3 bases, and 10 bases stayed unmatched. CDR3 length equals 16 residues. This CDR3 reads CSARDAAGTSFYEQYF. CDR3 sequence (DNA): TGCAGTGCTAGAGATGCGGCCGGGACTAGTTTCTACGAGCAGTACTTC.

This clonotype has at least ten counts. This chain connects TRBV7-6 to TRBJ2-3; TRBD1 matches 7 bases. The germline gives CDR1 SGHVS, CDR2 FNYEAQ. The CDR3 runs to 17 residues. After removal of 5 bases from V and 2 bases from J, the junction contained 13 bases not matched to a gene. CDR3 loop: CASSRRSGTDFTDTQYF. The CDR3 DNA follows: TGTGCCAGCAGCCGCCGGTCCGGGACAGACTTCACAGATACGCAGTATTTT.

This sequence joins TRBV19 and TRBJ2-6; possible D gene TRBD2, 6 bases. V was cut by 7 bases and J by 2 bases, with 18 bases left in between. CDR1 is LNHDA and CDR2 is SQIVND in the germline V gene (reference sequence). The CDR3 loop spans 17 amino acids. The CDR3 nucleotides are TGTGCCAGTATGCGGGGCCCTAAAGAACCTGGGGCCAACGTCCTGACTTTC. Translated: CASMRGPKEPGANVLTF.

This clonotype was observed a few times. This chain links TRBV5-6 with TRBJ2-1, with a tentative D call TRBD2 (5 bases). Per the germline V gene, CDR1 is SGHDT and CDR2 is YYEEEE. Trimming took 4 bases from V and 13 from J, leaving 21 bases between them. This CDR3 has 14 amino acids. CDR3 DNA sequence: TGTGCCAGCAGCGTCTCCGGGCCTAGGGAGACCCAGTTCTTC. This sequence encodes CASSVSGPRETQFF.

In DNA, the CDR3 is TGCGCCAGCAGTACTGACAGGATAATCTACGAGCAGTACTTC. Translated, it gives CASSTDRIIYEQYF. This chain joins TRBV10-2 and TRBJ2-7, with D possibly TRBD1 on 6 matching bases. V lost 5 bases to trimming and J lost 3 bases, with 14 bases between them. Germline V CDR1 and CDR2: WSHSY, SAAADI. CDR3 length: 14 residues.

In this sample, this clonotype turned up many times. This chain uses TRBV11-2 with TRBJ2-7, with D unresolved. V lost 5 bases and J 0 bases, leaving 11 bases between the germline ends. Germline CDR1 is SGHAT and CDR2 is FQNNGV. This CDR3 comprises 14 residues. The CDR3 region has the DNA TGTGCCAGCAGCCCCTCCTCCAGCTCCTACGAGCAGTACTTC. Translating it yields CASSPSSSSYEQYF. Using reference TRBV11-2 and TRBJ2-7 for the parts outside the CDR3, the full variable domain is EAGVAQSPRYKIIEKRQSVAFWCNPISGHATLYWYQQILGQGPKLLIQFQNNGVVDDSQLPKDRFSAERLKGVDSTLKIQPAKLEDSAVYLCASSPSSSSYEQYFGPGTRLTVT.

The chain links TRBV30 to TRBJ1-4, with unresolved D. From germline, CDR1 is GTSNPN and CDR2 SVGIG (reference sequence). CDR3 size: 13 residues. Trimming stripped 6 bases from V and 5 bases from J, with 13 bases between. Here the CDR3 reads CACQRTINEKLFF. In DNA form, the CDR3 reads TGTGCCTGCCAACGGACCATAAATGAAAAACTGTTTTTT. Filled out from reference TRBV30 and TRBJ1-4, the complete variable domain reads SQTIHQWPATLVQPVGSPLSLECTVEGTSNPNLYWYRQAAGRGLQLLFYSVGIGQISSEVPQNLSASRPQDRQFILSSKKLLLSDSGFYLCACQRTINEKLFFGSGTQLSVL.

This clonotype has more than one count but fewer than ten. The chain carries TRBV20-1 and TRBJ1-5, with D hard to call. There are 13 residues in the CDR3. CDR1 and CDR2 from the germline V gene are DFQATT and SNEGSKA (reference sequence). The CDR3 coding sequence is TGCAGCGCACCTACAAGGCTCAATCAGCCCCAGCATTTT. This sequence encodes CSAPTRLNQPQHF.

A few counts support this clonotype. This rearrangement joins TRBV29-1 to TRBJ2-2; TRBD2 aligns across 7 bases. This CDR3 comprises 12 residues. Germline trimming cut 5 bases from V and 6 bases from J; bases unmatched to any gene: 3. The V gene's germline CDR1 is SQVTM and CDR2 ANQGSEA. This CDR3 reads CSVPRGAGELFF. The CDR3 DNA follows: TGCAGCGTTCCCCGGGGGGCCGGGGAGCTGTTTTTT.

This clonotype was observed many times. The gene calls are TRBV7-2 and TRBJ2-1; TRBD2 aligns across 16 bases. J gave up 10 bases and V 4 bases, and 19 bases lay outside the gene matches. Germline lookup yields CDR1 SGHTA and CDR2 FQGNSA. The CDR3 consists of 20 residues. CDR3 region: CASSSTPGLAGGPWIREQFF. CDR3 DNA: TGTGCCAGCAGCTCCACCCCGGGACTAGCGGGGGGGCCCTGGATTAGGGAGCAGTTCTTC.

This clonotype has only a few counts. Just one base apart from a much larger clone, this may be a read error. J is TRBJ2-1 and V is TRBV28; possible D gene TRBD1, 6 bases. Germline CDR1 is MDHEN and CDR2 is SYDVKM. The V and J ends lost 8 bases and 6 bases respectively, with 20 bases between them. The CDR3 consists of 15 residues. CDR3 bases: TGTGCCAGCTCTCGGACAGTCTCGTCGAGCAATGAGCAGTTCTTC. Translation: CASSRTVSSSNEQFF. Complete variable domain (other parts from reference TRBV28 and TRBJ2-1): DVKVTQSSRYLVKRTGEKVFLECVQDMDHENMFWYRQDPGLGLRLIYFSYDVKMKEKGDIPEGYSVSREKKERFSLILESASTNQTSMYLCASSRTVSSSNEQFFGPGTRLTVL.

As for this clonotype: It may be a read error: a sequence one base away is much more abundant. The J gene is TRBJ2-1, the V gene TRBV20-1, with 7 bases matching TRBD2. The V segment lost 5 bases and the J segment 13 bases; nucleotides outside the gene matches: 11. There are 12 residues in the CDR3. CDR1 and CDR2 from the germline V gene are DFQATT and SNEGSKA (reference sequence). As DNA, the CDR3 is TGCAGTGCTTCCGGGCCGCGGGAGACCCAGTTCTTC. Protein sequence: CSASGPRETQFF.

This clonotype showed up just a few times. A much larger clone differs by one base, so this may be a read error. This sequence joins TRBV5-5 and TRBJ2-1; the D gene is possibly TRBD2 (6 bases). This CDR3 has 15 residues. V lost 0 bases, J lost 5 bases, and 12 bases lay in between. Germline values: CDR1 SGHKS, CDR2 YYEKEE (reference sequence). CDR3 bases: TGTGCCAGCAGCTTGGGGACTAATCCTAACAATGAGCAGTTCTTC. Translation: CASSLGTNPNNEQFF.

J is TRBJ2-2 and V is TRBV15, with 7 positions matching TRBD1. The CDR3 sequence is 17 residues long. CDR1 and CDR2 (germline): LNHNV, YYDKDF (reference sequence). The V gene end was trimmed by 5 bases and the J gene end by 5 bases; junction bases not matched to a gene: 14. Here the CDR3 reads CATSPTQQGRRTGELFF. CDR3 sequence (DNA): TGTGCCACCAGCCCCACCCAACAGGGGCGGCGAACCGGGGAGCTGTTTTTT.

V usage is TRBV5-1 and J usage is TRBJ2-2; D gene uncertain. Between the trimmed V and J ends, which lost 0 bases and 4 bases, there was a span of 10 bases. CDR3 length: 15 residues. In germline, CDR1 is SGHRS, CDR2 YFSETQ. CDR3 DNA: TGCGCCAGCAGCTTGGGTGGTATCGGCACCGGGGAGCTGTTTTTT. This gives the protein CASSLGGIGTGELFF.

A word on this clonotype: The germline gene is not matched at one end of the junction; a read error may be the cause. This chain uses TRBV20-1 with TRBJ1-2, with 8 bases identical to TRBD1. The CDR3 extends over 14 amino acids. Germline assignment: CDR1 DFQATT and CDR2 SNEGSKA (reference sequence). The CDR3 here is CSTRQNRGNYGYTF. The CDR3 nucleotides are TGCAGTACTAGACAGAACAGGGGGAACTATGGCTACACCTTC.

This clonotype has a count of ten or more. This chain uses TRBV14 with TRBJ2-1; TRBD1 is a possible D gene (6 bases). Germline-derived CDR1 and CDR2 are SGHDN and FVKESK. The CDR3 contains 14 residues. The germline V and J ends were trimmed by 2 bases and 7 bases, with 12 bases remaining between them. Written as DNA, the CDR3 is TGTGCCAGCAGCCAATATCAAACAGGGAATGAGCAGTTCTTC. The encoded protein is CASSQYQTGNEQFF. Full variable domain (remainder filled in from reference TRBV14 and TRBJ2-1): EAGVTQFPSHSVIEKGQTVTLRCDPISGHDNLYWYRRVMGKEIKFLLHFVKESKQDESGMPNNRFLAERTGGTYSTLKVQPAELEDSGVYFCASSQYQTGNEQFFGPGTRLTVL.

This clonotype was seen a handful of times. A read error may be the cause here, since a much bigger clone is one base away. The chain has TRBV5-5 and TRBJ2-1, with 11 bases fitting TRBD1. The J call could be wrong; TRBJ2-7 is a better fit for the DNA end. Germline CDR1 SGHKS, CDR2 YYEKEE (reference sequence). The CDR3 consists of 16 residues. CDR3 region: CASSRDRGNTYNEQYF. The DNA for the CDR3 is TGTGCCAGCAGCCGGGACAGGGGGAACACCTACAATGAGCAGTACTTC.

Ten or more counts support this clonotype. The rearrangement joins TRBV2 to TRBJ2-5; 8 bases map to TRBD1. Germline V gene lookup returns CDR1 SNHLY and CDR2 FYNNEI. The CDR3 extends over 15 amino acids. Trimming removed 3 bases from V and 6 bases from J; junction bases left unmatched: 9. Here the CDR3 DNA reads TGTGCCAGCAGTGACGGAAGGACAGGGCTACAGACCCAGTACTTC. Translating it yields CASSDGRTGLQTQYF.

The CDR3: CASGRGSPRPGELFF. CDR3 in DNA: TGTGCCAGCGGCAGGGGAAGTCCACGGCCCGGGGAGCTGTTTTTT. The chain carries TRBV12-3 or TRBV12-4 and TRBJ2-2; D may be TRBD1 (6 bases). The CDR3 is made up of 15 amino acids. With 8 bases removed from V and 6 bases from J, the gap between germline ends came to 19 bases.

This clonotype appeared many times. The chain employs TRBV7-9 and TRBJ2-7, with unresolved D. This CDR3 has 15 residues. V was trimmed by 8 bases and J by 3 bases, leaving 20 bases between them. Germline assignment: CDR1 SEHNR and CDR2 FQNEAQ (reference sequence). CDR3 region: CASRKKGMEVYEQYF. The DNA for the CDR3 is TGTGCCAGCCGCAAAAAGGGTATGGAAGTCTACGAGCAGTACTTC.

At least ten counts were recorded for this clonotype. The chain carries TRBV5-1 and TRBJ1-1; possibly TRBD1 for D (5 bases). The CDR3 sequence is 14 residues long. The germline V and J ends were trimmed by 2 bases and 0 bases, with 8 bases remaining between them. CDR1 SGHRS and CDR2 YFSETQ come from the germline V gene. CDR3 residues: CASSFGRVNTEAFF. The CDR3 DNA sequence: TGCGCCAGCAGCTTCGGCAGGGTGAACACTGAAGCTTTCTTT. Looking up the rest from reference TRBV5-1 and TRBJ1-1 gives the full variable domain: KAGVTQTPRYLIKTRGQQVTLSCSPISGHRSVSWYQQTPGQGLQFLFEYFSETQRNKGNFPGRFSGRQFSNSRSEMNVSTLELGDSALYLCASSFGRVNTEAFFGQGTRLTVV.

This clonotype was detected a few times. This sequence joins TRBV7-2 and TRBJ1-2, with a possible D match to TRBD1 (5 bases). The CDR3 consists of 12 residues. V was clipped by 8 bases and J by 5 bases, with 12 bases between them. The V gene's germline CDR1 is SGHTA and CDR2 FQGNSA. Here the CDR3 reads CASSRDGYGYTF. CDR3 sequence (DNA): TGTGCCAGCTCCCGGGACGGGTATGGCTACACCTTC. Complete variable domain (other parts from reference TRBV7-2 and TRBJ1-2): GAGVSQSPSNKVTEKGKDVELRCDPISGHTALYWYRQSLGQGLEFLIYFQGNSAPDKSGLPSDRFSAERTGGSVSTLTIQRTQQEDSAVYLCASSRDGYGYTFGSGTRLTVV.

This clonotype was observed at least ten times. V and J are TRBV7-9 and TRBJ2-1, with 8 bases fitting TRBD2. CDR1 SEHNR and CDR2 FQNEAQ come from the germline V gene (reference sequence). Trimming took 0 bases from V and 2 from J; bases not matched to a gene: 3. CDR3 length: 16 residues. Here the CDR3 reads CASSLAEAGAYNEQFF. In nucleotides, the CDR3 is TGTGCCAGCAGCTTAGCGGAAGCGGGGGCCTACAATGAGCAGTTCTTC.

V and J are TRBV27 and TRBJ2-2; D is uncertain. The CDR3 extends over 15 amino acids. Germline-derived CDR1 and CDR2 are MNHEY and SMNVEV (reference sequence). Between the trimmed V and J ends, which lost 3 bases and 3 bases, there was a span of 11 bases. The CDR3 sequence: CASSFRLMHTGELFF. CDR3 DNA sequence: TGTGCCAGCAGTTTCCGATTAATGCACACCGGGGAGCTGTTTTTT.

This clonotype has a handful of counts. This could be a read error, since a much larger clone is one nucleotide away. The chain combines TRBV7-2 with TRBJ2-3; tentatively, D is TRBD1 or TRBD2 (5 bases each). Trimming removed 5 bases from V and 2 bases from J, with 14 bases in between. The CDR3 contains 15 residues. Germline CDR1 is SGHTA and CDR2 is FQGNSA. The chain's CDR3 is CASSPRGVNTDTQYF. As DNA, the CDR3 is TGTGCCAGCAGCCCGAGAGGGGTTAACACAGATACGCAGTATTTT. The full variable domain, in which reference TRBV7-2 and TRBJ2-3 provide the parts outside the CDR3, is GAGVSQSPSNKVTEKGKDVELRCDPISGHTALYWYRQSLGQGLEFLIYFQGNSAPDKSGLPSDRFSAERTGGSVSTLTIQRTQQEDSAVYLCASSPRGVNTDTQYFGPGTRLTVL.

To note about this clonotype: A much larger clone is a single base away; this may be a read error. The gene calls are TRBV11-1 and TRBJ2-7; the match to TRBD1 covers 9 bases. The V gene end was trimmed by 3 bases and the J gene end by 6 bases; junction bases not matched to a gene: 6. The CDR3 length is 14 residues. CDR1 is SGHAT, CDR2 FQDESV, per germline (reference sequence). This CDR3 is CASSFPGQGSEQYF. Written as DNA, the CDR3 is TGTGCCAGCAGCTTCCCGGGACAGGGATCCGAGCAGTACTTC.

Only a few counts were recorded for this clonotype. This clone may be a read error of a much larger clone one base away. This chain uses TRBV6-2 or TRBV6-3 with TRBJ2-7, with TRBD1 identical over 7 bases. The V gene end was trimmed by 9 bases and the J gene end by 1 base; junction bases not matched to a gene: 6. CDR3 length: 13 residues. Germline V gene data show CDR1 as MNHEY and CDR2 as SVGEGT. Here the CDR3 DNA reads TGTGCCAGGGACTCGGACAGGTCCTACGAGCAGTACTTC. This encodes CARDSDRSYEQYF.